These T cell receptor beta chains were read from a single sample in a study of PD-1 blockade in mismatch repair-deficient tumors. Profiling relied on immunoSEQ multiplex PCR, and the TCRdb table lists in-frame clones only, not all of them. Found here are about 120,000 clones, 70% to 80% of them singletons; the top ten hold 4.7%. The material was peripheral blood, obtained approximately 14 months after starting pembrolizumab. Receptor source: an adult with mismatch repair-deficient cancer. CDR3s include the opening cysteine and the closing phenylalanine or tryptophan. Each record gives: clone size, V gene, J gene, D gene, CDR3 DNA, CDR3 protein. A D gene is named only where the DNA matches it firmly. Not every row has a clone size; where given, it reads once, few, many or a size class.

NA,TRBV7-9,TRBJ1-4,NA,TGTGCCAGCAGCTTAGCGGGGCAGGGAGGAAAACTGTTTTTT,CASSLAGQGGKLFF
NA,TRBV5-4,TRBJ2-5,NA,TGTGCCAGCAGCTTGGCCGAGGCCGTCGAGACCCAGTACTTC,CASSLAEAVETQYF
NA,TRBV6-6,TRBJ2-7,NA,TGTGCCAGCAGTTACTCTTCGGCAAGAAGCGAGCAGTACTTC,CASSYSSARSEQYF
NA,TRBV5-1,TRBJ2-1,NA,TGCGCCAGCAGCTTGGAACAGGGCACCTACAATGAGCAGTTCTTC,CASSLEQGTYNEQFF
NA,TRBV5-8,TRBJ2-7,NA,TGTGCCAGCAGCCCCGGAGGGGTGATTTCCTACGAGCAGTACTTC,CASSPGGVISYEQYF
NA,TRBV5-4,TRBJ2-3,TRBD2,TGTGCCAGCAGCCCCCCCGAGCTAGCGGTCACAGATACGCAGTATTTT,CASSPPELAVTDTQYF
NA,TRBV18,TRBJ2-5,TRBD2,TGTGCCAGCTCACACAAACTAGCGGGAGGCGTCCAAGAGACCCAGTACTTC,CASSHKLAGGVQETQYF
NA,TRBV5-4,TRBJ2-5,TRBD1,TGTGCCAGCAGTCAGGGGGCCGAGACCCAGTACTTC,CASSQGAETQYF
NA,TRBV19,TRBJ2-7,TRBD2,TGTGCCAGTAGTAAGCGGGGTACCTACGAGCAGTACTTC,CASSKRGTYEQYF
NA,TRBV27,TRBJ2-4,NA,TGTGCCAGCAGTCCTTACGACCGGGAGCAAAACATTCAGTACTTC,CASSPYDREQNIQYF
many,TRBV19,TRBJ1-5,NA,TGTGCCAGTAGTACCAGAACGGCGGGGAACCAGCCCCAGCATTTT,CASSTRTAGNQPQHF
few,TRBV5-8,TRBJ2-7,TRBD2,TGTGCCAGCCGAACTAGCGGGAGTCCGTACGAGCAGTACTTC,CASRTSGSPYEQYF
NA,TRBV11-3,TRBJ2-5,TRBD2,TGTGCCAGCAGCTTAGGGACTAGCGGGAGACAAGAGACCCAGTACTTC,CASSLGTSGRQETQYF
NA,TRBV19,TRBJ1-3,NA,TGTGCCAGTAGTTTAATACAGGGCAGCTCGCAATCTGGAAACACCATATATTTT,CASSLIQGSSQSGNTIYF
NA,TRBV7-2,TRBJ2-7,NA,TGTGCCAGCAGCTACAGGGACGGTTACGAGCAGTACTTC,CASSYRDGYEQYF
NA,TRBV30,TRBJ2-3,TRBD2,TGTGCCTGGAGTGCCGGACTAGCGGGAAAAGGGGATACGCAGTATTTT,CAWSAGLAGKGDTQYF
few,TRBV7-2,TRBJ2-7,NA,TGTGCCAGCAGCTTAGTGGCACAGAGCTACGAGCAGTACTTC,CASSLVAQSYEQYF
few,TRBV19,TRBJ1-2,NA,TGTGCCAGTAGCCACGAAGGCTACACCTTC,CASSHEGYTF
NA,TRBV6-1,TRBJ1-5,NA,TGTGCCAGCAGTATACAGGAGCCCCAGCATTTT,CASSIQEPQHF
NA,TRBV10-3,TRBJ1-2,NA,TGTGCCATCAGTGATTATTCCCCTATGACAACGGAAACAGGCTACACCTTC,CAISDYSPMTTETGYTF
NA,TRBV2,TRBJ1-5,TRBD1,TGTGCCAGCAGGGGACAGGGGATTGGCAATCAGCCCCAGCATTTT,CASRGQGIGNQPQHF
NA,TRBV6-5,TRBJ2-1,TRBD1,TGTGCCAGCAGCTCCCGGGACAGGGATAATGAGCAGTTCTTC,CASSSRDRDNEQFF
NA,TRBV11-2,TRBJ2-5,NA,TGTGCCAGCAGCTTAGGGCAGCGGCTCCAAGAGACCCAGTACTTC,CASSLGQRLQETQYF
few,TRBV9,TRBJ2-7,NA,TGTGCCAGCAGCCCCTACCTTAGCGGCTACGAGCAGTACTTC,CASSPYLSGYEQYF
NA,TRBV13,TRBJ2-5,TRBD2,TGTGCCAGCAGCATGCTAGCGGGAGGAGAGACCCAGTACTTC,CASSMLAGGETQYF
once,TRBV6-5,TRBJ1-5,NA,TGTGCCAGCAGTTCAGGACTCCATAGCAATCAGCCCCAGCATTTT,CASSSGLHSNQPQHF
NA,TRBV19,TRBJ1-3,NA,TGTGCCAGTAGTTATGCTGGAAACACCATATATTTT,CASSYAGNTIYF
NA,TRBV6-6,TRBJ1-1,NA,TGTGCCAGCAGTTATAAGGAGGACACTGAAGCTTTCTTT,CASSYKEDTEAFF
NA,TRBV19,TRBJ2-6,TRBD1,TGTGCCAGTACCCCGGACAGGGGAGCCTCTGGGGCCAACGTCCTGACTTTC,CASTPDRGASGANVLTF
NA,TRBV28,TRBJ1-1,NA,TGTGCCAGCAGTTCTTGGAGGGGCCAAGCTTTCTTT,CASSSWRGQAFF
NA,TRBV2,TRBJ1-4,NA,TGTGCCAGCAGTGATCTAGACGGTAATGAAAAACTGTTTTTT,CASSDLDGNEKLFF
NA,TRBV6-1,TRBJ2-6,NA,TGTGCCACGATGTACTCTGGGGCCAACGTCCTGACTTTC,CATMYSGANVLTF
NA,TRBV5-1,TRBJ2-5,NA,TGCGCCAGCAGCCCCGGTCTCCGAAACATCCAAGAGACCCAGTACTTC,CASSPGLRNIQETQYF
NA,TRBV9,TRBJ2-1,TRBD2,TGTGCCAGCAGCGTAGAGGGTAGCGGGAGCTACAATGAGCAGTTCTTC,CASSVEGSGSYNEQFF
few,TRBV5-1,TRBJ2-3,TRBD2,TGCGCCAGCACCCTCCTTGGCGGGAGGGAAGATACGCAGTATTTT,CASTLLGGREDTQYF
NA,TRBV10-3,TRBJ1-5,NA,TGTGCCATCAGTGAGACCCCCGGGACCGGAAGGGCGAGCAATCAGCCCCAGCATTTT,CAISETPGTGRASNQPQHF
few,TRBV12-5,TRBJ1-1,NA,TGTGCTCGTGGAGGGATTACTGAAGCTTTCTTT,CARGGITEAFF
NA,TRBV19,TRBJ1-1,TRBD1,TGTGCCAGTAGTACGGACAGGGCGGGGACTGAAGCTTTCTTT,CASSTDRAGTEAFF
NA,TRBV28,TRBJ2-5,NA,TGTGCCAGCAGTAGGGGCGGGCTCCAAGAGACCCAGTACTTC,CASSRGGLQETQYF
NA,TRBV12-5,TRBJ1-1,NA,TGTGCTAGTGGTTTGAGGTCGGTGAACACTGAAGCTTTCTTT,CASGLRSVNTEAFF
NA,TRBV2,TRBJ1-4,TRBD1,TGTGCCAGCAGGGATCGGACAGGGAGTGAAAAACTGTTTTTT,CASRDRTGSEKLFF
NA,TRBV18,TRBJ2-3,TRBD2,TGTGCCAGCTCACCAGGGACTAGCAGAAGCACAGATACGCAGTATTTT,CASSPGTSRSTDTQYF
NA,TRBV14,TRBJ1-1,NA,TGTGCCAGCAGCCAGGCAGGGGCCATGAACACTGAAGCTTTCTTT,CASSQAGAMNTEAFF
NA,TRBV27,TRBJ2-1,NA,TGTGCCAGCAGTTTAGAGGGCGGGACCAGGAGTGAGCAGTTCTTC,CASSLEGGTRSEQFF
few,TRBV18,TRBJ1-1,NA,TGTGCCAGCTCACCAAATTTACTCTCCAACGGTGAGCCTGAAGCTTTCTTT,CASSPNLLSNGEPEAFF
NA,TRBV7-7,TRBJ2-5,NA,TGTGCTAGCAGCCCAACTCCCTTCCAAGAGACCCAGTACTTC,CASSPTPFQETQYF
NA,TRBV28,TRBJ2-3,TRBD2,TGTGCCAGCAGTTTCTTTAGACTAGCGGGAGGGGGGGAAACAGATACGCAGTATTTT,CASSFFRLAGGGETDTQYF